The entry that follows covers one T cell receptor beta chain sequence. The antigen is not known. This specimen belongs to a study of T cells after yellow fever vaccination. For the study at large: SMART-Seq v4 Ultra Low Input served to prepare low-cell-number fractions. Overall study results and limits: Clones from primary vaccination mostly reappeared after the booster (about 97% CD4, about 88% CD8). Repertoires obtained by FACS sorting could include abundant clonotypes that entered as contaminants from the bulk population.

Template-switching 5'RACE yielded the TCR cDNA; a universal primer site and UMIs were added in the process. MiXCR, run by TCRdb on the 5' RACE reads, gives a single entry per CDR3 protein. Seen here are about 500,000 distinct CDR3 sequences, around 16% observed once, and the top ten hold about 18%. In germline, CDR1 is SGHRS, CDR2 YFSETQ. This CDR3 contains 14 residues. V shed 0 bases and J shed 5 bases, with 11 bases lying between them. The chain couples TRBV5-1 to TRBJ2-5; D unresolved. This receptor was taken from a man between 18 and 29 years old who received the YFV17D yellow fever vaccine. Sequenced here: PBMCs, sampled around 5 days after the first yellow fever vaccination. The CDR3 region is CASSLANGRETQYF. The CDR3 nucleotides read TGCGCCAGCAGCTTGGCCAATGGCAGGGAGACCCAGTACTTC.